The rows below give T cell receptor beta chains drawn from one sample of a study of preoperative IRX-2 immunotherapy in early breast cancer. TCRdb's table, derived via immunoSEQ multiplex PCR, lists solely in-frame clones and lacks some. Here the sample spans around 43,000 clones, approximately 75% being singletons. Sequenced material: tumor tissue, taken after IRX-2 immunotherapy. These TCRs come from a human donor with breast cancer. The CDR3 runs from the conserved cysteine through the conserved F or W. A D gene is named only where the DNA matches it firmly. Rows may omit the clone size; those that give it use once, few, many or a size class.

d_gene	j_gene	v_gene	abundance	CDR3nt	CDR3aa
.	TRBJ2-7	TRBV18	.	TGTGCCAGCTCACCCAAACTCTACGAGCAGTACTTC	CASSPKLYEQYF
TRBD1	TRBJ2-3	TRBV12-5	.	TGTGCTAGTGGTTCGCCGACAGGGAGAGATACGCAGTATTTT	CASGSPTGRDTQYF
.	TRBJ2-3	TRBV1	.	TGCGCCAGCAGCCAAGATCCGCGGGAGAGGGGCACAGATACGCAGTATTTT	CASSQDPRERGTDTQYF
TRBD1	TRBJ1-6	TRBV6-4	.	TGTGCCATCAGTTCGGACAGGGCTAATGGACCCGCGAATTCACCCCTCCACTTT	CAISSDRANGPANSPLHF
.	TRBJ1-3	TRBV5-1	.	TGCGCCAGCAGCTGTCCCCGGGTCCCAAGCTCTGGAAACACCATATATTTT	CASSCPRVPSSGNTIYF
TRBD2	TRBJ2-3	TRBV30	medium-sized	TGTGCCTGGACCCCATTCAGGGGACTAGCGGTGAGCACAGATACGCAGTATTTT	CAWTPFRGLAVSTDTQYF
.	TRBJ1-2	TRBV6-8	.	TGTGCCAGCAGTTACTCGATAGGCAGGGGAAGGTATGGCTACACCTTC	CASSYSIGRGRYGYTF
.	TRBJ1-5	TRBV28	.	TGTGCCAGCAGGCAGGCCAATCAGCCCCAGCATTTT	CASRQANQPQHF
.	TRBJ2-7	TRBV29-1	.	TGCAGCGTTGTTTGGAGGGGAGACTACGAGCAGTACTTC	CSVVWRGDYEQYF
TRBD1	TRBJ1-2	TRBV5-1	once	TGCGCCAGCAGCTTGGGACAGGGCCCATATGGCTACACCTTC	CASSLGQGPYGYTF
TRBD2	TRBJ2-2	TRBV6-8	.	TGTGCCAGCAGCTCCTGGGGTAGCGGGGGGCTAACCACCGGGGAGCTGTTTTTT	CASSSWGSGGLTTGELFF
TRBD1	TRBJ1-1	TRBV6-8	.	TGTGCCAGCAGTGTAGGGACAGGGGCCTCTCTGAACACTGAAGCTTTCTTT	CASSVGTGASLNTEAFF
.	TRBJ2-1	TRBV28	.	TGTGCCAGCAGTTTATTAAGCGGAAGTGGAGCAGATGAGCAGTTCTTC	CASSLLSGSGADEQFF
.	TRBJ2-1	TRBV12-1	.	TGTGCCAGCAGCTCATGGGACTTGCGACATGAGCAGTTCTTC	CASSSWDLRHEQFF
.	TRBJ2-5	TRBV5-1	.	TGCGCCAGCAGCTTGGCCCTAGAGGCAGGCCTTAGAGAGACCCAGTACTTC	CASSLALEAGLRETQYF
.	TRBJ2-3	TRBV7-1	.	TGTGCCAGCAGCTGGGACCCCTCCACAGATACGCAGTATTTT	CASSWDPSTDTQYF
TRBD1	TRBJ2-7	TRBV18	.	TGTGCCAGCTCACGGGACAGCCCGTCCTACGAGCAGTACTTC	CASSRDSPSYEQYF
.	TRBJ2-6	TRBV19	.	TGTGCCAGTAGTATAGATCACCTCTCTGGGGCCAACGTCCTGACTTTC	CASSIDHLSGANVLTF
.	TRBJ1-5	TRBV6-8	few	TGTGCCATCAGTGCTGAGGGGATGGGTCAGCCCCAGCATTTT	CAISAEGMGQPQHF
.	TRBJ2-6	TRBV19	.	TGTGCCAGTAGTCAAGGCGGTACCGGGGCCAACGTCCTGACTTTC	CASSQGGTGANVLTF
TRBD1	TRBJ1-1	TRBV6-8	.	TGTGCCAGCAGTGTAACGGGACAGGGATTAGCTGAAGCTTTCTTT	CASSVTGQGLAEAFF
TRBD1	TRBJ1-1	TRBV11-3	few	TGTGCCAGCAGCTTGGTCCCAGGGGGGACTACTAAAGCTTTCTTT	CASSLVPGGTTKAFF
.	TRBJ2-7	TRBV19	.	TGTGCCAGTACCCCAGGGGCAGGGAAGAGCTACGAGCAGTACTTC	CASTPGAGKSYEQYF
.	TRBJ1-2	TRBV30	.	TGTGCCTGGAGTGAGAGGAGGGGACGGGGCTACACCTTC	CAWSERRGRGYTF
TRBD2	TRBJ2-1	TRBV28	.	TGTGCCAGCAGACTCCTAGCGGGAGGGCGGCTGTTCTTC	CASRLLAGGRLFF
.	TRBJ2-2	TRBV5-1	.	TGCGCCAGCAGCCGAGGACTAAACACCGGGGAGCTGTTTTTT	CASSRGLNTGELFF
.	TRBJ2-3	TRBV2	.	TGTGCCAGCCAGTTAGAGTTCGCAGATACGCAGTATTTT	CASQLEFADTQYF
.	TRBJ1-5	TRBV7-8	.	TGTGCCAGCAGCTTAGGGGGTTTGGGTCAGCCCCAGCATTTT	CASSLGGLGQPQHF
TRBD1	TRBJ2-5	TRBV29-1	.	TGCAGCACCCGGACAGGGCAAGAGACCCAGTACTTC	CSTRTGQETQYF